This T cell receptor (beta chain) was captured by sequencing in a study of relationships among human T cell subsets. Bead selections for CD25, CD56 and CD294 left a flow-through collected as Th1 cells. The T cell receptor alpha and beta CDR3 regions were amplified from mRNA by semiquantitative ARM-PCR. ARM-PCR used tagged nested gene-specific primers, then communal superprimers for exponential amplification. One entry per CDR3 protein, called by TCRdb with MiXCR from the multiplex PCR reads. The table has roughly 13,000 distinct CDR3 sequences, around 64% seen once. The CDR3 runs 16 residues. Trimming shortened V by 2 bases and J by 2 bases, and 12 bases separated the two germline ends. Germline V gives CDR1 WSHSY, CDR2 SAAADI.

This chain connects TRBV10-2 to TRBJ2-2, with a possible D match to TRBD2 (5 bases). Sequencing was performed on CD4+ Th1 cells sorted from blood. The source of this sequence is a man aged 40-49 years in good health. CDR3 sequence (DNA): TGCGCCAGCAGTGAGGAAAGACGGACTAACACCGGGGAGCTGTTTTTT. This gives the protein CASSEERRTNTGELFF.